This is a list of T cell receptor beta chains from one sample in a study of T cells after yellow fever vaccination. One entry per CDR3 protein, called by TCRdb with MiXCR from the 5' RACE reads. The sample records 120,000 or so distinct CDR3 sequences, 7.5% to 10% being singletons. Sample: CD8+ T cells sorted from PBMCs, taken on the day of the yellow fever booster vaccination. The source is a man younger than 30 who received the YFV17D yellow fever vaccine. CDR3s include the opening cysteine and the closing phenylalanine or tryptophan. Each record gives: J gene, V gene, clone size, D gene, CDR3 protein, CDR3 DNA. The D gene is left open where the match is weak. The size entry is marked missing in some rows and otherwise reads once, few, many or a size class.

j_gene: TRBJ2-2
v_gene: TRBV7-2
abundance: NA
d_gene: TRBD2
CDR3aa: CASSLPARGANTGELFF
CDR3nt: TGTGCCAGCAGTCTCCCTGCGCGGGGGGCGAACACCGGGGAGCTGTTTTTT

j_gene: TRBJ2-3
v_gene: TRBV9
abundance: NA
d_gene: NA
CDR3aa: CASSASGFTADTQYF
CDR3nt: TGTGCCAGCAGCGCCTCAGGGTTTACGGCAGATACGCAGTATTTT

j_gene: TRBJ1-5
v_gene: TRBV12-3/TRBV12-4
abundance: NA
d_gene: NA
CDR3aa: CASGLNSNQPQHF
CDR3nt: TGTGCCAGCGGCCTGAATAGCAATCAGCCCCAGCATTTT

j_gene: TRBJ1-4
v_gene: TRBV5-5
abundance: NA
d_gene: TRBD1
CDR3aa: CASSLATTGSPLGLFF
CDR3nt: TGTGCCAGCAGCTTGGCCACGACAGGGTCCCCCCTCGGACTGTTTTTT

j_gene: TRBJ2-3
v_gene: TRBV7-6
abundance: few
d_gene: TRBD2
CDR3aa: CASSLEGASGGAATLPQYF
CDR3nt: TGTGCCAGCAGCTTAGAGGGGGCTAGCGGGGGGGCCGCGACCCTTCCGCAGTATTTT

j_gene: TRBJ2-2
v_gene: TRBV20-1
abundance: many
d_gene: NA
CDR3aa: CSALPPGANTGELFF
CDR3nt: TGCAGTGCTCTCCCCCCTGGGGCGAACACCGGGGAGCTGTTTTTT

j_gene: TRBJ1-1
v_gene: TRBV30
abundance: NA
d_gene: NA
CDR3aa: CAWSVSSGRTEAFF
CDR3nt: TGTGCCTGGAGTGTATCGTCAGGGAGGACTGAAGCTTTCTTT

j_gene: TRBJ1-3
v_gene: TRBV7-8
abundance: NA
d_gene: TRBD1
CDR3aa: CASSAEVGTVVPGNTIYF
CDR3nt: TGTGCCAGCAGCGCCGAGGTGGGGACAGTAGTCCCTGGAAACACCATATATTTT

j_gene: TRBJ2-1
v_gene: TRBV7-9
abundance: few
d_gene: TRBD2
CDR3aa: CANSAGRGGLDEQLF
CDR3nt: TGTGCCAACAGCGCCGGACGGGGGGGCCTCGATGAGCAGCTCTTC

j_gene: TRBJ2-3
v_gene: TRBV12-3/TRBV12-4
abundance: few
d_gene: NA
CDR3aa: CASRTTRDPKDTDTQYF
CDR3nt: TGTGCCAGCAGGACCACCCGGGACCCGAAAGACACAGATACGCAGTATTTT

j_gene: TRBJ2-1
v_gene: TRBV2
abundance: NA
d_gene: TRBD2
CDR3aa: CASRGRLAGLNEQFF
CDR3nt: TGTGCCAGCAGGGGAAGACTAGCGGGGCTAAATGAGCAGTTCTTC

j_gene: TRBJ2-1
v_gene: TRBV18
abundance: NA
d_gene: NA
CDR3aa: CASSAGSRRVNEQFF
CDR3nt: TGTGCCAGCTCAGCGGGATCCCGGAGGGTCAATGAGCAGTTCTTC

j_gene: TRBJ1-3
v_gene: TRBV4-3
abundance: NA
d_gene: NA
CDR3aa: CASSQDSGNTIYF
CDR3nt: TGCGCCAGCAGCCAAGACTCCGGAAACACCATATATTTT

j_gene: TRBJ2-2
v_gene: TRBV7-9
abundance: NA
d_gene: TRBD1
CDR3aa: CASTKPGQGYTGELFF
CDR3nt: TGTGCCAGCACAAAACCGGGACAGGGCTACACCGGGGAGCTGTTTTTT

j_gene: TRBJ2-1
v_gene: TRBV7-9
abundance: many
d_gene: NA
CDR3aa: CASSSEVAGFDEQFF
CDR3nt: TGTGCCAGCAGCTCAGAGGTGGCAGGGTTCGATGAGCAGTTCTTC

j_gene: TRBJ2-5
v_gene: TRBV12-3/TRBV12-4
abundance: few
d_gene: NA
CDR3aa: CASSFEGGLYF
CDR3nt: TGTGCCAGCAGTTTCGAGGGGGGCCTTTACTTC

j_gene: TRBJ1-3
v_gene: TRBV7-2
abundance: few
d_gene: NA
CDR3aa: CASSLAPQGLENTIYF
CDR3nt: TGTGCCAGCAGCTTAGCTCCACAGGGCCTGGAAAACACCATATATTTT